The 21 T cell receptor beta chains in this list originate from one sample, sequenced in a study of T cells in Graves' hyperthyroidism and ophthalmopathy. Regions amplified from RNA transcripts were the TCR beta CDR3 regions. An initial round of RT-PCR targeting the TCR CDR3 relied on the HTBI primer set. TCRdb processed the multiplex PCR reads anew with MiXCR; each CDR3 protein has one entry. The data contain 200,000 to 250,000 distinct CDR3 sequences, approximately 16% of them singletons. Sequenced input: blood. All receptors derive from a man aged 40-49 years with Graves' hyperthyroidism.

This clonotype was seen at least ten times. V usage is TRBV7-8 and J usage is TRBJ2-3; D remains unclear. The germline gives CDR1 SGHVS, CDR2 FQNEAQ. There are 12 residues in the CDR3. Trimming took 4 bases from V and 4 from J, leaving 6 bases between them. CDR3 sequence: CASSSQSDTQYF. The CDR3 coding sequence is TGTGCCAGCAGCTCACAATCAGATACGCAGTATTTT.

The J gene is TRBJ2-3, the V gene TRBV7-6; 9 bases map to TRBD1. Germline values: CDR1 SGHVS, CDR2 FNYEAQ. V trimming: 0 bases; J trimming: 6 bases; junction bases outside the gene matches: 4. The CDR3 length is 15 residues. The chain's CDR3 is CASSLAHGQGDTQYF. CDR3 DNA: TGTGCCAGCAGCTTAGCTCACGGACAGGGGGATACGCAGTATTTT.

CDR3 DNA sequence: TGTGCCAGCAGCTTAGTGGGACAGGGGGGAACTGAAGCTTTCTTT. Its protein product is CASSLVGQGGTEAFF. The gene calls are TRBV7-9 and TRBJ1-1; TRBD1 matches at 11 bases. This CDR3 is 15 amino acids long. The V gene's germline CDR1 is SEHNR and CDR2 FQNEAQ (reference sequence). Trimming took 1 base from V and 5 from J; bases not matched to a gene: 3.

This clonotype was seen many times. CDR3 region: CASSHTGTGFLETQYF. In nucleotides, the CDR3 is TGCGCCAGCAGCCATACCGGGACAGGGTTTTTAGAGACCCAGTACTTC. The chain has TRBV4-3 and TRBJ2-5, with 9 bases lining up with TRBD1. CDR1 is LGHNA and CDR2 is YSLEER in the germline V gene. CDR3 length: 16 amino acids. Trimming took 3 bases from V and 4 from J; bases not matched to a gene: 9.

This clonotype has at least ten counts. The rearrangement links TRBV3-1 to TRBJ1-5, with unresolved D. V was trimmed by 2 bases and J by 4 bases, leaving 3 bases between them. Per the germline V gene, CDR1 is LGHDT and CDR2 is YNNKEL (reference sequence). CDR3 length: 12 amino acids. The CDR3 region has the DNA TGTGCCAGCAGCCAATATAATCAGCCCCAGCATTTT. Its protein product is CASSQYNQPQHF.

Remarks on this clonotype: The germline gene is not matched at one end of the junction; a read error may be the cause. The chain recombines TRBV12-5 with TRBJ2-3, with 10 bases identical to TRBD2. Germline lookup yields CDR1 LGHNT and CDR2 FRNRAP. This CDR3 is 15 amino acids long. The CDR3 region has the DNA TGTGCTAATGGTCTAGGGACTAGCGGCACAGATACGCAGTATTTT. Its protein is CANGLGTSGTDTQYF.

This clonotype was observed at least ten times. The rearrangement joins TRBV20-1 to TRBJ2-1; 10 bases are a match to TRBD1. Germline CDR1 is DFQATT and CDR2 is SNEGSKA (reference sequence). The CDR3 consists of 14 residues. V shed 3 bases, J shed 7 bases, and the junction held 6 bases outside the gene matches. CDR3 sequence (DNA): TGCAGTGCTAGCGGGACAGGGGACCGTAATGAGCAGTTCTTC. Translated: CSASGTGDRNEQFF.

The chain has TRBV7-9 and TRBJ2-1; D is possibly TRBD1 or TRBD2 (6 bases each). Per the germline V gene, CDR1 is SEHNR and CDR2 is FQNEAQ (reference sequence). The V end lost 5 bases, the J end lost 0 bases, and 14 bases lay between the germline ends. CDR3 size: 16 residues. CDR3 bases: TGTGCCAGCAGCCTTGCCCGGGGGCGCTCCTACAATGAGCAGTTCTTC. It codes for CASSLARGRSYNEQFF.

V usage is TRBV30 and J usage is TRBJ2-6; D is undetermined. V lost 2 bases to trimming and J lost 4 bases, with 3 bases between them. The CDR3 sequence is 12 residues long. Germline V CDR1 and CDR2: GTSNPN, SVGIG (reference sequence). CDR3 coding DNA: TGTGCCTGGAGTCCCGGGGCCAACGTCCTGACTTTC. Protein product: CAWSPGANVLTF. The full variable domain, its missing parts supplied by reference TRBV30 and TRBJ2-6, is SQTIHQWPATLVQPVGSPLSLECTVEGTSNPNLYWYRQAAGRGLQLLFYSVGIGQISSEVPQNLSASRPQDRQFILSSKKLLLSDSGFYLCAWSPGANVLTFGAGSRLTVL.

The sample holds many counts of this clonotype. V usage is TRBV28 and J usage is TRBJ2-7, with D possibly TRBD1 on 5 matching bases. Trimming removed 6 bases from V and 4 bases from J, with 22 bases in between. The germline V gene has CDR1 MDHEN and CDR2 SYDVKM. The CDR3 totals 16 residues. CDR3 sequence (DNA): TGTGCCAGCAGAACCGACAGCAGGGTCCATCCTTACGAGCAGTACTTC. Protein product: CASRTDSRVHPYEQYF.

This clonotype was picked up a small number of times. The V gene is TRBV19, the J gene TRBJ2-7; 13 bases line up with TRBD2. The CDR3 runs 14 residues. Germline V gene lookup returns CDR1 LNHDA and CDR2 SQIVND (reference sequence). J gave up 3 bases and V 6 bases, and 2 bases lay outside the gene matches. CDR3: CASRGTSGDYEQYF. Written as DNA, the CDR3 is TGTGCCAGTAGAGGGACTAGCGGGGACTACGAGCAGTACTTC.

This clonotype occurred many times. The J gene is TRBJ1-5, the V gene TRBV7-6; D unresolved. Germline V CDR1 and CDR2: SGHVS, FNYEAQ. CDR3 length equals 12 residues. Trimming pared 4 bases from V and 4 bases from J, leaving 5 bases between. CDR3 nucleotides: TGTGCCAGCAGCTCCCCGAATCAGCCCCAGCATTTT. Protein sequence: CASSSPNQPQHF. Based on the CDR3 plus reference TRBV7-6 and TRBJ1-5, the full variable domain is GAGVSQSPRYKVTKRGQDVALRCDPISGHVSLYWYRQALGQGPEFLTYFNYEAQQDKSGLPNDRFSAERPEGSISTLTIQRTEQRDSAMYRCASSSPNQPQHFGDGTRLSIL.

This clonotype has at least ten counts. The DNA of the CDR3 is TGCGCCAGCAGCTGGGACCTTGCAGATACGCAGTATTTT. Its translation is CASSWDLADTQYF. The chain combines TRBV5-1 with TRBJ2-3; D assignment may be TRBD1 or TRBD2 (5 bases each). The CDR3 is 13 residues long. V lost 3 bases to trimming and J lost 4 bases, with 9 bases between them. Per the germline V gene, CDR1 is SGHRS and CDR2 is YFSETQ.

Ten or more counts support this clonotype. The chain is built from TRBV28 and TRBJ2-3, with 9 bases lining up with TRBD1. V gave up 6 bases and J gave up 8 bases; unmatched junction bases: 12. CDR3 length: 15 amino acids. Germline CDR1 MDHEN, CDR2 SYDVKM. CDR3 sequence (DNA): TGTGCCAGCAGATCACAGGGGGCGGACGGAGCTACGCAGTATTTT. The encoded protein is CASRSQGADGATQYF.

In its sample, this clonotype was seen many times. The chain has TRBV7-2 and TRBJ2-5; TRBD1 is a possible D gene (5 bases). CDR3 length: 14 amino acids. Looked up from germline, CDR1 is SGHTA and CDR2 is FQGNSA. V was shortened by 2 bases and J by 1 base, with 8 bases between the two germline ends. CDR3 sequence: CASSLRTGQETQYF. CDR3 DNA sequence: TGTGCCAGCAGCTTAAGAACAGGCCAAGAGACCCAGTACTTC.

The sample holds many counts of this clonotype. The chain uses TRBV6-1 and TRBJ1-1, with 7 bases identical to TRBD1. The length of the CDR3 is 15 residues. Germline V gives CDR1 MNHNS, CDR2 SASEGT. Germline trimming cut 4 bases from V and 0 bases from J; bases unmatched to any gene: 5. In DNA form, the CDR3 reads TGTGCCAGCAGTGTCAGACAGGGTATGAACACTGAAGCTTTCTTT. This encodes CASSVRQGMNTEAFF.

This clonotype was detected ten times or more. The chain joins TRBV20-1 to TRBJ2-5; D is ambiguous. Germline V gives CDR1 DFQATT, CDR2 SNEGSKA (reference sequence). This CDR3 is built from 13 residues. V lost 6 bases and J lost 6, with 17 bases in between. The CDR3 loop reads CSAATMVDKTQYF. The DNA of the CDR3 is TGCAGTGCAGCAACTATGGTCGACAAGACCCAGTACTTC.

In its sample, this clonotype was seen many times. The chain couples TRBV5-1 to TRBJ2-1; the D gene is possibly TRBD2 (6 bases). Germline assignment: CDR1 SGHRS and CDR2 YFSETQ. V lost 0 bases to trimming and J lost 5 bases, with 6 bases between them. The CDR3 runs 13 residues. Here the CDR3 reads CASSLGLDNEQFF. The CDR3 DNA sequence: TGCGCCAGCAGCTTGGGACTAGACAATGAGCAGTTCTTC.

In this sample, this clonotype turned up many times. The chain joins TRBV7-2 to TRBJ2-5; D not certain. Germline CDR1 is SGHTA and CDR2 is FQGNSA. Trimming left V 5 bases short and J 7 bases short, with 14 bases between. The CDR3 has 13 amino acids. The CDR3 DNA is TGTGCCAGCAGCAAAGACCCAGCAGGGACCCAGTACTTC. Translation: CASSKDPAGTQYF. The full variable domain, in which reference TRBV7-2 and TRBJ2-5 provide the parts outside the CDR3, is GAGVSQSPSNKVTEKGKDVELRCDPISGHTALYWYRQSLGQGLEFLIYFQGNSAPDKSGLPSDRFSAERTGGSVSTLTIQRTQQEDSAVYLCASSKDPAGTQYFGPGTRLLVL.

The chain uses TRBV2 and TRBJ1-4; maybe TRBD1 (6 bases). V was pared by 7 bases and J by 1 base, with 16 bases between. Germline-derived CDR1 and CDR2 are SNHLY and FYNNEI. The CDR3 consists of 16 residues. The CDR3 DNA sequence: TGTGCCAGCACCCTACGACAGGTTCAAACTAATGAAAAACTGTTTTTT. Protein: CASTLRQVQTNEKLFF.

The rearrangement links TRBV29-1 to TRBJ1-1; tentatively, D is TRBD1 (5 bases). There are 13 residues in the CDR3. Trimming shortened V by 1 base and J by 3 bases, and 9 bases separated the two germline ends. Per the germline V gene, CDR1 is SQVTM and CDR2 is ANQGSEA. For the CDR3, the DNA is TGCAGCGTTGAAGTCGTACAGGACACTGAAGCTTTCTTT. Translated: CSVEVVQDTEAFF.